This TCR beta chain stems from a study of T-cell memory formation after mild COVID-19. General study points: Pre-infection memory carried some responding clones, suggesting that cross-reactive memory joined. CD4/CD8 balance characterized clones contracting day 15 to 85, and CD4+ skew characterized later expanders.

Points on this clonotype: Its antigen is undetermined.

TCRdb independently ran MiXCR on the 5' RACE reads; one entry per CDR3 protein. The profile covers about 180,000 distinct CDR3 sequences, with 15% to 20% appearing a single time and roughly 4.3% taken by the ten largest. The origin of this receptor is a man aged 18 to 30 who had mild COVID-19 (a few samples of this study predate the infection). Cell type and time point are not known. The sequenced sample was PBMCs or a T cell subset sorted from them (not recorded which).

CDR3 amino acids: CASRIVVGAGANVLTF. CDR3 coding DNA: TGTGCCAGCAGGATTGTGGTCGGGGCTGGGGCCAACGTCCTGACTTTC. This sequence joins TRBV7-2 and TRBJ2-6; weak D call: TRBD2 (5 bases). CDR3 length: 16 amino acids. V was pared by 6 bases and J by 2 bases, with 14 bases between. Looked up from germline, CDR1 is SGHTA and CDR2 is FQGNSA.